Presented here are 32 T cell receptor beta chains from one specimen sequenced in a study of blood T cells in healthy people across ages. Together with a sample-barcoded 5' primer, a J-beta primer mix was included in a second PCR lasting roughly 6 to 12 cycles. One entry per CDR3 protein results from TCRdb running MiXCR on the 5' RACE reads. The sample holds about 1.6 million distinct CDR3 sequences; almost 35% are singletons and the top ten take about 10%. Sequences were obtained from blood. These receptors were taken from a woman in her twenties or thirties in good health.

This clonotype appeared a few times. The rearrangement links TRBV21-1 to TRBJ2-6; TRBD1, as called in the table, went unchecked against the DNA. TRBV21-1 is labeled a pseudogene. This CDR3 spans 15 amino acids. In nucleotides, the CDR3 is TGTGCCAGCAGCGCACAGGGGACCGGGGCCAACGTCCTGACTTTC. Its translation is CASSAQGTGANVLTF.

This clonotype was counted a few times. The chain links TRBV15 to TRBJ2-3, with 7 bases aligning to TRBD2. J gave up 0 bases and V 2 bases, and 11 bases lay outside the gene matches. Germline CDR1 LNHNV, CDR2 YYDKDF (reference sequence). The CDR3 loop spans 18 amino acids. The DNA for the CDR3 is TGTGCCACCAGCAGATCCCGGGGCGCGGGAGCGAGCACAGATACGCAGTATTTT. Its protein product is CATSRSRGAGASTDTQYF.

The gene calls are TRBV20-1 and TRBJ2-1; D possibly corresponds to TRBD1 (5 bases). Germline CDR1 DFQATT, CDR2 SNEGSKA (reference sequence). This CDR3 comprises 13 residues. Trimming took off 0 bases at V and 9 bases at J, with 12 bases between the two ends. The CDR3 sequence: CSARDPGRSEQFF. The CDR3 nucleotides are TGCAGTGCTAGAGATCCAGGGCGGAGTGAGCAGTTCTTC.

The genes are TRBV29-1 and TRBJ1-2; 12 bases line up with TRBD1. The CDR3 length is 16 residues. Germline V gene data show CDR1 as SQVTM and CDR2 as ANQGSEA. The V segment lost 1 base and the J segment 7 bases; nucleotides outside the gene matches: 10. Here the CDR3 DNA reads TGCAGCGTTGAAGGGAGAGGGACAGGGGGCGCTGGTGGCTACACCTTC. It codes for CSVEGRGTGGAGGYTF.

This clonotype was picked up a small number of times. This rearrangement joins TRBV7-9 to TRBJ2-1; D could derive from TRBD1 or TRBD2 (5 bases each). CDR3 length equals 14 residues. Trimming took off 11 bases at V and 7 bases at J, with 21 bases between the two ends. The germline V gene has CDR1 SEHNR and CDR2 FQNEAQ (reference sequence). CDR3 loop: CASTKWQGENEQFF. The CDR3 DNA follows: TGTGCCTCTACGAAGTGGCAGGGAGAAAATGAGCAGTTCTTC.

The chain has TRBV4-2 and TRBJ2-5, with D perhaps matching TRBD1 or TRBD2 (5 bases each). Trimming took off 5 bases at V and 2 bases at J, with 15 bases between the two ends. The CDR3 covers 15 residues. CDR1 LGHNA and CDR2 YNFKEQ come from the germline V gene. Written as DNA, the CDR3 is TGTGCCAGCAGCATCCGGGACCACTCACAAGAGACCCAGTACTTC. This gives the protein CASSIRDHSQETQYF.

This clonotype appeared many times. V is TRBV5-1 and J is TRBJ2-3; D is ambiguous. Trimming shortened V by 6 bases and J by 4 bases, and 15 bases separated the two germline ends. The CDR3 runs 14 residues. Germline V gives CDR1 SGHRS, CDR2 YFSETQ. The CDR3 nucleotides read TGCGCCAGCACCCCCACTTGGATCGCAGATACGCAGTATTTT. This gives the protein CASTPTWIADTQYF.

Ten or more counts support this clonotype. The chain uses TRBV29-1 and TRBJ1-2; D may be TRBD1 (6 bases). Between the trimmed V and J ends, which lost 4 bases and 2 bases, there was a span of 17 bases. The CDR3 length is 15 residues. Germline loops: CDR1 SQVTM, CDR2 ANQGSEA. CDR3 DNA sequence: TGCAGCGTTGTACAGGGTCCCAATCGGAACTATGGCTACACCTTC. Its translation is CSVVQGPNRNYGYTF.

The chain joins TRBV9 to TRBJ2-1, with 11 positions matching TRBD2. V shed 3 bases, J shed 2 bases, and the junction held 7 bases outside the gene matches. Germline CDR1 SGDLS, CDR2 YYNGEE. The CDR3 consists of 17 residues. CDR3 region: CASSGRLAGPPYNEQFF. CDR3 in DNA: TGTGCCAGCAGCGGGCGACTAGCGGGACCACCCTACAATGAGCAGTTCTTC.

V gene TRBV20-1 combines with J gene TRBJ1-5, with no clear D. Germline CDR1 is DFQATT and CDR2 is SNEGSKA (reference sequence). Trimming pared 3 bases from V and 6 bases from J, leaving 9 bases between. This CDR3 region has 12 residues. CDR3 sequence: CSASSGSQPQHF. CDR3 nucleotide sequence: TGCAGTGCTAGTTCGGGGTCTCAGCCCCAGCATTTT.

A few counts support this clonotype. This sequence joins TRBV7-9 and TRBJ2-7, with a possible D match to TRBD1 (6 bases). Per germline, CDR1 SEHNR and CDR2 FQNEAQ (reference sequence). Trimming took 5 bases from V and 5 from J, leaving 16 bases between them. There are 14 residues in the CDR3. The CDR3: CASSTTGLANEQYF. The DNA of the CDR3 is TGTGCCAGCAGCACAACAGGGTTGGCTAACGAGCAGTACTTC.

The chain joins TRBV5-6 to TRBJ2-1, with TRBD2 as a possible D gene (5 bases). Trimming removed 0 bases from V and 3 bases from J, with 16 bases in between. The CDR3 is made up of 17 amino acids. Germline loops: CDR1 SGHDT, CDR2 YYEEEE. CDR3 sequence reads: CASSLAGVIQSYNEQFF. The CDR3 DNA is TGTGCCAGCAGCTTGGCCGGGGTCATTCAGAGCTACAATGAGCAGTTCTTC. Together with reference TRBV5-6 and TRBJ2-1, the CDR3 gives the full variable domain: DAGVTQSPTHLIKTRGQQVTLRCSPKSGHDTVSWYQQALGQGPQFIFQYYEEEERQRGNFPDRFSGHQFPNYSSELNVNALLLGDSALYLCASSLAGVIQSYNEQFFGPGTRLTVL.

This chain joins TRBV5-1 and TRBJ2-3, with 8 bases identical to TRBD2. After removal of 4 bases from V and 0 bases from J, the junction contained 10 bases not matched to a gene. Germline V lookup: CDR1 SGHRS, CDR2 YFSETQ. The CDR3 runs 17 residues. In DNA form, the CDR3 reads TGCGCCAGCAGCCCCGCGGGGGGCAGGATGAGCACAGATACGCAGTATTTT. Translating gives CASSPAGGRMSTDTQYF.

The chain couples TRBV7-3 to TRBJ2-3, with no clear D. Trimming removed 5 bases from V and 5 bases from J, with 17 bases in between. The CDR3 extends over 15 amino acids. CDR1 and CDR2 (germline): SGHTA, FQGTGA. CDR3 sequence (DNA): TGTGCCAGCAGCCCCGGGCCGGTAGTGGGAGATACGCAGTATTTT. Amino acids: CASSPGPVVGDTQYF.

The chain uses TRBV20-1 and TRBJ1-6; tentative D call: TRBD1 (6 bases). The V gene lost 3 bases and the J gene lost 7 bases, with 13 bases spanning the gap. The CDR3 is 14 residues long. Germline-derived CDR1 and CDR2 are DFQATT and SNEGSKA (reference sequence). CDR3 nucleotide sequence: TGCAGTGCTAGTGACGGCCAGGGGAATTCACCCCTCCACTTT. This sequence encodes CSASDGQGNSPLHF.

The genes are TRBV4-2 and TRBJ2-5; 7 nucleotides line up with TRBD2. After removal of 0 bases from V and 7 bases from J, the junction contained 8 bases not matched to a gene. In germline, CDR1 is LGHNA, CDR2 YNFKEQ. This CDR3 spans 15 amino acids. CDR3 sequence: CASSQDLLALGTQYF. CDR3 nucleotide sequence: TGTGCCAGCAGCCAAGATTTACTAGCGTTGGGGACCCAGTACTTC.

The CDR3 here is CASRPNDRGSYNEQFF. CDR3 nucleotide sequence: TGTGCCAGCAGGCCTAATGACAGGGGCTCCTACAATGAGCAGTTCTTC. The chain is built from TRBV4-2 and TRBJ2-1, with 8 bases matching TRBD1. The CDR3 has 16 residues. Germline V gene data show CDR1 as LGHNA and CDR2 as YNFKEQ. V lost 6 bases, J lost 0 bases, and 7 bases stayed unmatched.

There are a few counts of this clonotype. The chain couples TRBV5-1 to TRBJ2-1; 10 nucleotides align to TRBD2. Germline-derived CDR1 and CDR2 are SGHRS and YFSETQ. This CDR3 comprises 18 residues. Trimming at V came to 0 bases and at J to 0 bases, leaving 6 bases not matched to a gene. The CDR3 here is CASSLVGIAGGSYNEQFF. The CDR3 DNA sequence: TGCGCCAGCAGCTTGGTCGGGATAGCGGGAGGCTCCTACAATGAGCAGTTCTTC.

This clonotype has just a few counts. This chain links TRBV6-5 with TRBJ2-7; a possible D gene is TRBD1 (5 bases). V was cut by 7 bases and J by 6 bases, with 16 bases left in between. The CDR3 is made up of 13 amino acids. CDR1 and CDR2 from the germline V gene are MNHEY and SVGAGI. The CDR3 loop reads CASTSSGLSEQYF. The CDR3 DNA reads as TGTGCCAGCACTTCTTCAGGGCTTTCCGAGCAGTACTTC.

J is TRBJ2-2 and V is TRBV5-5; possible D gene TRBD2, 5 bases. Germline V CDR1 and CDR2: SGHKS, YYEKEE (reference sequence). Trimming pared 1 base from V and 7 bases from J, leaving 11 bases between. The CDR3 totals 14 residues. CDR3 nucleotides: TGTGCCAGCAGCTTGTATCGGGCGGGCGGGGAGCTGTTTTTT. This sequence encodes CASSLYRAGGELFF.

This clonotype showed up many times. V is TRBV20-1 and J is TRBJ2-7, with TRBD2 identical over 9 bases. The trim removed 7 bases at V and 0 bases at J, leaving 13 bases unmatched. The CDR3 extends over 16 amino acids. Germline-derived CDR1 and CDR2 are DFQATT and SNEGSKA (reference sequence). The CDR3 spells CSVTRSAGGTSYEQYF. The CDR3 nucleotides are TGCAGTGTCACGAGGTCAGCGGGAGGTACCTCCTACGAGCAGTACTTC.

This clonotype was seen a few times. The V and J genes are TRBV27 and TRBJ2-1; TRBD2 aligns across 9 bases. J gave up 5 bases and V 0 bases, and 8 bases lay outside the gene matches. Per the germline V gene, CDR1 is MNHEY and CDR2 is SMNVEV (reference sequence). This CDR3 region has 17 residues. DNA for the CDR3: TGTGCCAGCAGTTTATCCCCATGGCGGGAGGGGGACAATGAGCAGTTCTTC. Translated, it gives CASSLSPWREGDNEQFF.

This clonotype has a handful of counts. The rearrangement links TRBV7-2 to TRBJ1-2; tentative D call: TRBD1 (5 bases). The CDR3 covers 13 residues. The V end was cut by 1 base, the J end by 8 bases, with 11 bases between. The germline gives CDR1 SGHTA, CDR2 FQGNSA. CDR3 sequence: CASSLEARVGYTF. In nucleotides, the CDR3 is TGTGCCAGCAGCTTAGAGGCCAGGGTCGGCTACACCTTC.

V and J are TRBV27 and TRBJ2-1; D is perhaps TRBD1 (6 bases). CDR1 is MNHEY and CDR2 is SMNVEV in the germline V gene (reference sequence). The CDR3 consists of 16 residues. The germline V and J ends were trimmed by 8 bases and 2 bases, with 19 bases remaining between them. The CDR3 DNA reads as TGTGCCAGCTCCACCCTGGGGGCCTCGGCCTACAATGAGCAGTTCTTC. This translates into CASSTLGASAYNEQFF.

This clonotype came up a few times. This chain links TRBV20-1 with TRBJ2-7; 7 nucleotides agree with TRBD2. J lost 4 bases, V lost 2 bases, and 5 bases had no gene match. The length of the CDR3 is 13 residues. Germline assignment: CDR1 DFQATT and CDR2 SNEGSKA (reference sequence). CDR3 DNA: TGCAGTGCTAGATCCCTAGCGGTATACGAGCAGTACTTC. Translating it yields CSARSLAVYEQYF.

This chain connects TRBV4-1 to TRBJ2-5; 14 nucleotides line up with TRBD2. This CDR3 is built from 17 residues. The V gene end was trimmed by 4 bases and the J gene end by 8 bases; junction bases not matched to a gene: 12. From germline, CDR1 is MGHRA and CDR2 YSYEKL. The CDR3 region is CASSRGKGLAGDETQYF. CDR3 sequence (DNA): TGCGCCAGCAGCCGAGGGAAGGGACTAGCGGGGGACGAAACCCAGTACTTC.

This clonotype was recorded at least ten times. The chain joins TRBV4-1 to TRBJ2-7; weak D call: TRBD2 (6 bases). The CDR3 length is 16 residues. V lost 1 base, J lost 4 bases, and 17 bases lay in between. The germline CDR1 and CDR2 sequences are MGHRA and YSYEKL. CDR3 coding DNA: TGCGCCAGCAGCCAAGTTATTAATAGCGGCCTATACGAGCAGTACTTC. It is translated as CASSQVINSGLYEQYF.

This clonotype appeared once. This sequence joins TRBV5-1 and TRBJ2-3; 7 bases are shared with TRBD1. The CDR3 covers 15 residues. Germline loops: CDR1 SGHRS, CDR2 YFSETQ. With 5 bases clipped from V and 4 bases from J, the junction kept 10 bases outside the gene matches. Here the CDR3 DNA reads TGCGCCAGCAGTATCGAAGGGGGCTACGCAGATACGCAGTATTTT. It yields the protein CASSIEGGYADTQYF.

This chain links TRBV12-3 or TRBV12-4 with TRBJ1-5; 7 bases are shared with TRBD1. The CDR3 is made up of 18 amino acids. V shed 5 bases and J 0 bases; nucleotides not matched to a gene: 13. CDR3 residues: CASSRDSWGLHSNQPQHF. The DNA for the CDR3 is TGTGCCAGCAGTAGGGACAGCTGGGGACTCCATAGCAATCAGCCCCAGCATTTT.

The V gene is TRBV20-1, the J gene TRBJ2-1; 11 nucleotides match TRBD2. The CDR3 is 15 amino acids. Germline trimming cut 5 bases from V and 0 bases from J; bases unmatched to any gene: 3. From germline, CDR1 is DFQATT and CDR2 SNEGSKA (reference sequence). For the CDR3, the DNA is TGCAGTGCTCCTAGCGGGGGGTTCTCCTACAATGAGCAGTTCTTC. This translates into CSAPSGGFSYNEQFF.

V and J are TRBV30 and TRBJ1-1; D perhaps matches TRBD1 (5 bases). The CDR3 runs to 12 residues. Trimming shortened V by 2 bases and J by 11 bases, and 15 bases separated the two germline ends. CDR1 is GTSNPN and CDR2 is SVGIG in the germline V gene (reference sequence). The CDR3, as DNA: TGTGCCTGGAGTCTCCCAGGGAGATCGGCTTTCTTT. Residues: CAWSLPGRSAFF.

The chain links TRBV21-1 to TRBJ2-4; whether TRBD2, the table's D call, matches the DNA was not checked. TRBV21-1 is deemed a pseudogene. The CDR3 extends over 17 amino acids. The CDR3 DNA sequence: TGTGCCAGCAGGGGGGTCAGGCTAGCGGGATTCAAAAGCATTCAGTACTTC. Translating it yields CASRGVRLAGFKSIQYF.